Below are 3 T cell receptor beta chains sequenced from a single sample in a study of PD-1 blockade in classical Hodgkin lymphoma. This table comes from immunoSEQ multiplex PCR, and its TCRdb copy is limited to in-frame clones, with some not included. The table has just under 20,000 clones, less than 85% seen once. The time point was: cycle 4 day 1 (C4D1), after five to seven weeks of nivolumab. The patients all showed relapse after autologous stem cell transplantation, while their brentuximab vedotin exposure varied. Researchers used magnetic negative selection to pull out pure CD4+ T cells from thawed PBMCs. The specimen comprised CD4+ T cells from blood, sampled before the fourth cycle of nivolumab. All receptors derive from a human donor with classical Hodgkin lymphoma.

The V and J genes are TRBV5-1 and TRBJ2-7; D is uncertain. The ends were cut back, 2 bases at V and 7 bases at J, with 16 bases in the middle. The germline V gene encodes CDR1 SGHRS and CDR2 YFSETQ. There are 14 residues in the CDR3. The CDR3 loop is CASSFARAGFEQYF. The CDR3 DNA reads TGCGCCAGCAGCTTTGCACGGGCAGGCTTTGAGCAGTACTTC.

In its sample, this clone was seen once. This chain uses TRBV5-1 with TRBJ2-5, with 7 positions matching TRBD1. CDR3 length: 14 amino acids. Unmatched junction bases numbered 7, after V lost 4 bases and J lost 4 bases. Per germline, CDR1 SGHRS and CDR2 YFSETQ. The CDR3 region has the DNA TGCGCCAGCAGCCAGACCGGGACAGTAGAGACCCAGTACTTC. It encodes CASSQTGTVETQYF.

V and J are TRBV6-1 and TRBJ1-2; TRBD1 is a possible D gene (5 bases). The V end lost 5 bases, the J end lost 8 bases, and 12 bases lay between the germline ends. The CDR3 contains 12 residues. The V gene's germline CDR1 is MNHNS and CDR2 SASEGT. CDR3 nucleotides: TGTGCCAGCAGTACCGCAGGGTACGGCTACACCTTC. Encoded protein: CASSTAGYGYTF.